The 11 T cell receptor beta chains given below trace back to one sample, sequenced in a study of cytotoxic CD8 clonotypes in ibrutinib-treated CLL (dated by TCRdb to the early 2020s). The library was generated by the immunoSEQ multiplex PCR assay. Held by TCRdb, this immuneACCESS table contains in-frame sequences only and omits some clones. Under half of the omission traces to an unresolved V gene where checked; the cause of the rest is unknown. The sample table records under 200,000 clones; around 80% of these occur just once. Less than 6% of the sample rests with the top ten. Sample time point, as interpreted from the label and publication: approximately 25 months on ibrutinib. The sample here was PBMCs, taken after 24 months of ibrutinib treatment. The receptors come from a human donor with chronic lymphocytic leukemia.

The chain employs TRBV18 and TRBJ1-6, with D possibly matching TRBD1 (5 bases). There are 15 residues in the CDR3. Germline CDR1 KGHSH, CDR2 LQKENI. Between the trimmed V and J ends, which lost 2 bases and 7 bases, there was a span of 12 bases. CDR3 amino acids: CASSPAGSGNSPLHF. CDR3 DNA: TGTGCCAGCTCACCAGCAGGGTCTGGGAATTCACCCCTCCACTTT.

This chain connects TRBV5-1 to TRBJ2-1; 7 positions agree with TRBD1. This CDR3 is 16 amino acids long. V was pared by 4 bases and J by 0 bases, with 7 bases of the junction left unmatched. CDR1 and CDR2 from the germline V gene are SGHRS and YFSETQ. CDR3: CASSTQGQPSYNEQFF. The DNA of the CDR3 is TGCGCCAGCAGCACCCAGGGACAGCCCTCCTACAATGAGCAGTTCTTC.

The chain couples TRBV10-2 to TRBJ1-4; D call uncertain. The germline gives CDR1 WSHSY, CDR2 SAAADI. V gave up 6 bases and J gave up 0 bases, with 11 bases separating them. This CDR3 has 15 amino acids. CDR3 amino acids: CASSKETTTNEKLFF. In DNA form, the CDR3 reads TGCGCCAGCAGCAAGGAGACCACAACTAATGAAAAACTGTTTTTT.

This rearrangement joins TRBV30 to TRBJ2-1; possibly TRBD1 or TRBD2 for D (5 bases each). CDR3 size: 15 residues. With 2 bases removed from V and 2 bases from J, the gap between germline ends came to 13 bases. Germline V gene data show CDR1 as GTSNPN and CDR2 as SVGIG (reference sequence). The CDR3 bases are TGTGCCTGGAGTCGGGACGCCCTGGCCTACAATGAGCAGTTCTTC. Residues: CAWSRDALAYNEQFF.

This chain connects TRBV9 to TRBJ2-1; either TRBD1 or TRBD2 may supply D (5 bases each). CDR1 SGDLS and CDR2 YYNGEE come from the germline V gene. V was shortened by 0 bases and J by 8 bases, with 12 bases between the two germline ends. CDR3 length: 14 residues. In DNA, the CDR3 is TGTGCCAGCAGCGTAGCTACGAGGGGTTATGAGCAGTTCTTC. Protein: CASSVATRGYEQFF.

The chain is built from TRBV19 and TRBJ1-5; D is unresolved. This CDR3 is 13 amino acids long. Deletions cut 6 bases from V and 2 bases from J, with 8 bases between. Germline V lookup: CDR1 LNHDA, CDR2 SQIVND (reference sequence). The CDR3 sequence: CASRGRGNQPQHF. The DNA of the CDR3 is TGTGCCAGTAGGGGCCGGGGCAATCAGCCCCAGCATTTT.

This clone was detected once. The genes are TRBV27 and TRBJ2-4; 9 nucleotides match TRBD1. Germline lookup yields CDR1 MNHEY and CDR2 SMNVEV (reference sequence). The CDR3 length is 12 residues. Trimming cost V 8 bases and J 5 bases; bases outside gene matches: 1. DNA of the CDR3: TGTGCCAGCCGGGACAGGGAAAACATTCAGTACTTC. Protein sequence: CASRDRENIQYF.

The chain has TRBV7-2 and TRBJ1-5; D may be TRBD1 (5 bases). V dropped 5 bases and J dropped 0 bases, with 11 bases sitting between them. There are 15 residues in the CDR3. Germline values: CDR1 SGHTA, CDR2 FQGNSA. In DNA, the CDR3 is TGTGCCAGCAGCCCGGGACGGAATAGCAATCAGCCCCAGCATTTT. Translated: CASSPGRNSNQPQHF.

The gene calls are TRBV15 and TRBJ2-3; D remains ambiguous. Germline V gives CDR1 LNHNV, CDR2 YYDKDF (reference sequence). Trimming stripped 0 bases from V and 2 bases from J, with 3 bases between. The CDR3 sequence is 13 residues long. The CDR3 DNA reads TGTGCCACCAGCAGAGACCCCACAGATACGCAGTATTTT. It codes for CATSRDPTDTQYF.

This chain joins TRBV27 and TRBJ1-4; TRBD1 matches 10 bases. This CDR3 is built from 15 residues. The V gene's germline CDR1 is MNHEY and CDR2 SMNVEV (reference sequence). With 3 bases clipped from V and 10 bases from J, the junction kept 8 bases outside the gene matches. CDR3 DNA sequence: TGTGCCAGCAGTTTGGGAGACAGGGGGCCGGGAAAACTGTTTTTT. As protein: CASSLGDRGPGKLFF.

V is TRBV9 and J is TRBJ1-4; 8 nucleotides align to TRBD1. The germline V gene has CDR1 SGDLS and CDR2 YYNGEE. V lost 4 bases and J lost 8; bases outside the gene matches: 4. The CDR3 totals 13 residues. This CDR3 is CASSRRQGEKLFF. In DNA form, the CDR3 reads TGTGCCAGCAGCAGACGACAGGGGGAAAAACTGTTTTTT.